These 2 T cell receptor beta chains came from one sample sequenced in a study of PD-1 blockade in mismatch repair-deficient tumors. TCRdb's copy holds only in-frame clones and misses some; the assay was immunoSEQ multiplex PCR. The sample holds around 120,000 clones, approximately 86% seen once. The sample was peripheral blood, taken 44 weeks after starting pembrolizumab. The source of these receptors is an adult with mismatch repair-deficient cancer.

This clone was counted between two and nine times. The rearrangement uses TRBV19 and TRBJ2-1; the match to TRBD1 covers 7 bases. The CDR3 runs 15 residues. Germline trimming cut 5 bases from V and 1 base from J; bases unmatched to any gene: 5. The germline V gene has CDR1 LNHDA and CDR2 SQIVND (reference sequence). This CDR3 reads CASSGTASSYNEQFF. Written as DNA, the CDR3 is TGTGCCAGTAGTGGGACAGCTTCATCCTACAATGAGCAGTTCTTC.

V gene TRBV19 combines with J gene TRBJ2-3, with 11 bases matching TRBD1. Germline CDR1 and CDR2: LNHDA and SQIVND (reference sequence). V dropped 10 bases and J dropped 4; count of bases not matched to a gene: 4. This CDR3 is 13 amino acids long. CDR3: CATGTGGADTQYF. The CDR3 DNA is TGTGCCACCGGGACAGGGGGGGCAGATACGCAGTATTTT.